This T cell receptor (beta chain) was recorded in a study of cytomegalovirus exposure and HLA in healthy donors. The wider study: A previous analysis identified about 110 million unique TCR beta sequences derived from 180 million or so T cells. Study-level points and caveats: Certain sequence variants were highly shared and formed a cluster, and this cluster was likely a sequencing artifact.

This clone was seen a handful of times. Its antigen remains unidentified. Germline V gene lookup returns CDR1 SGHTA and CDR2 FQGNSA. Losses at the gene ends were 1 base for V and 7 bases for J; bases not matched to a gene: 4. There are 14 residues in the CDR3. The study ran its PCR with 60 Vbeta and 13 Jbeta primers. Repertoires were generated with immunoSEQ multiplex PCR, while TCRdb's copy carries only in-frame clones and drops some. Of roughly 140,000 clones in the sample, about three fifths were seen once. Sequenced material: PBMCs. The chain couples TRBV7-2 to TRBJ2-7, with TRBD2 matching over 10 bases. The TCR sequence derives from a woman aged 60-75 years in good health and CMV-seropositive. CDR3 nucleotides: TGTGCCAGCAGCTTAGGGACTAGCGGCGCAGAGCAGTACTTC. This encodes CASSLGTSGAEQYF.